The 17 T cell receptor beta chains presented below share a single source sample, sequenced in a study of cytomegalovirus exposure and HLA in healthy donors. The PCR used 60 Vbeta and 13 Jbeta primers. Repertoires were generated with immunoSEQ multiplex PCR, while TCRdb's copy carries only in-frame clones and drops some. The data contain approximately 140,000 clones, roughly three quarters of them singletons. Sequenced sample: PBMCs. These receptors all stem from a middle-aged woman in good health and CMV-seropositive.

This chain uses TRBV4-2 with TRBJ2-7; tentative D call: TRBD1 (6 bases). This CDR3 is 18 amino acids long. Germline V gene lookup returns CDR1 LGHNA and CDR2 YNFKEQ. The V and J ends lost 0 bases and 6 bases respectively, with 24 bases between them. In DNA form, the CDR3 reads TGTGCCAGCAGCCAAGATACTCCTTCCCGAGACAGGTTTGGCGAGCAGTACTTC. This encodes CASSQDTPSRDRFGEQYF.

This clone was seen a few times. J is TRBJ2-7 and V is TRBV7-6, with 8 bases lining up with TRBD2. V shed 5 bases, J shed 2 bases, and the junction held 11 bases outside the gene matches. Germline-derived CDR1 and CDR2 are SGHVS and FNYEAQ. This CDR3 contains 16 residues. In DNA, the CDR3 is TGTGCCAGCAGCCGAACGGGGGGGAGTCCGACCTACGAGCAGTACTTC. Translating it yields CASSRTGGSPTYEQYF.

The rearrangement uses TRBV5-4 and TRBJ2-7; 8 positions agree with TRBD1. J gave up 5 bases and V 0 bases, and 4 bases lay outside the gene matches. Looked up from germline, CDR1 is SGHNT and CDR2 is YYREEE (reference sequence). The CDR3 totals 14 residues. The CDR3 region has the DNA TGTGCCAGCAGCTTGGGACAGGGGACGAACGAGCAGTACTTC. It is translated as CASSLGQGTNEQYF.

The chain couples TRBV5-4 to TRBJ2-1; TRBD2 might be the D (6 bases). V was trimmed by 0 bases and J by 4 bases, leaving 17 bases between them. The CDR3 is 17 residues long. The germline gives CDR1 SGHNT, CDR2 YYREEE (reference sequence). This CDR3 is CASSLVDGGKLYNEQFF. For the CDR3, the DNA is TGTGCCAGCAGCTTGGTCGACGGGGGTAAACTTTACAATGAGCAGTTCTTC.

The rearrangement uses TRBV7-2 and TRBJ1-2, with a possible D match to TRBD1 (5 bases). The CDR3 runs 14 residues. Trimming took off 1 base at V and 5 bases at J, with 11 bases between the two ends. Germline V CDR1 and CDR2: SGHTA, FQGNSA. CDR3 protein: CASSLDGRDYGYTF. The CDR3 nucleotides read TGTGCCAGCAGCTTAGATGGCAGGGATTATGGCTACACCTTC.

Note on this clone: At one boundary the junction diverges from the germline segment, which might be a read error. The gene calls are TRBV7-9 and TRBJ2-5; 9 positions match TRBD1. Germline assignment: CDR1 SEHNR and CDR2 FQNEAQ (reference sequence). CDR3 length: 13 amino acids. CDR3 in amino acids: CSSSLQGAKTQYF. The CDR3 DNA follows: TGTTCCAGCAGCCTACAGGGGGCGAAGACCCAGTACTTC.

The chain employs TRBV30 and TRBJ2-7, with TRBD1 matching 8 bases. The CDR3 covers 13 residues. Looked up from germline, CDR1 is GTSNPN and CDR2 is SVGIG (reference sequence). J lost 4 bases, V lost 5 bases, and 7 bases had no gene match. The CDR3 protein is CAWAQGALYEQYF. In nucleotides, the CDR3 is TGTGCCTGGGCCCAGGGGGCCCTGTACGAGCAGTACTTC.

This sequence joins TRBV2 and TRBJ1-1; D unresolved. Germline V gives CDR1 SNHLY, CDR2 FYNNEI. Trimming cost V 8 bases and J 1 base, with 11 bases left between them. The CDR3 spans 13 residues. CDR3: CASQKQPNTEAFF. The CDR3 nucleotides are TGTGCCAGCCAAAAACAACCGAACACTGAAGCTTTCTTT.

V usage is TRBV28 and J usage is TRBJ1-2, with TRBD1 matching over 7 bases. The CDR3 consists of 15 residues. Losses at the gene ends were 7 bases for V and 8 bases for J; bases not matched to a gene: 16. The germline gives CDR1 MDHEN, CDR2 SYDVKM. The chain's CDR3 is CASTTNIGQVWGYTF. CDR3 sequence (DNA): TGTGCCAGCACCACCAATATTGGACAGGTCTGGGGCTACACCTTC.

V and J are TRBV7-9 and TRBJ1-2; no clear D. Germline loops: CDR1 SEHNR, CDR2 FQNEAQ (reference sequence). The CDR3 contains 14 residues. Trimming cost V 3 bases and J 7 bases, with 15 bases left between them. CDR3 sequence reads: CASSLETLYGGYTF. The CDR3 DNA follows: TGTGCCAGCAGCTTGGAGACCTTATATGGTGGCTACACCTTC.

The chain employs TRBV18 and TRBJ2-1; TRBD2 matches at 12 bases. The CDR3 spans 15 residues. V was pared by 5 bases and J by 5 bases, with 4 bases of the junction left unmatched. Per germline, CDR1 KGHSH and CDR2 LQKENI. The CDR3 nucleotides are TGTGCCAGCTCAGAAACTAGCGGGGGGAACAATGAGCAGTTCTTC. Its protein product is CASSETSGGNNEQFF.

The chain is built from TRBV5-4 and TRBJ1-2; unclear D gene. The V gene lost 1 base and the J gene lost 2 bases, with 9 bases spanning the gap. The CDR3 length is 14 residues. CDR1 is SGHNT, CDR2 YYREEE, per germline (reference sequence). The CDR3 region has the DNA TGTGCCAGCAGCTTGAGAGGCAGAAACTATGGCTACACCTTC. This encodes CASSLRGRNYGYTF. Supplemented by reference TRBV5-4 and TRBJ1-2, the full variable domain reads ETGVTQSPTHLIKTRGQQVTLRCSSQSGHNTVSWYQQALGQGPQFIFQYYREEENGRGNFPPRFSGLQFPNYSSELNVNALELDDSALYLCASSLRGRNYGYTFGSGTRLTVV.

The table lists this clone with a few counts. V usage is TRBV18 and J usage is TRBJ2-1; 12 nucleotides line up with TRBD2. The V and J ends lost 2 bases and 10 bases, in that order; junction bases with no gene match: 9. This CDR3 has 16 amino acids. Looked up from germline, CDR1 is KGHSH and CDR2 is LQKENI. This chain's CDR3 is CASSPFLLAGGREQFF. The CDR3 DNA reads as TGTGCCAGCTCACCATTCTTACTAGCGGGGGGAAGAGAGCAGTTCTTC.

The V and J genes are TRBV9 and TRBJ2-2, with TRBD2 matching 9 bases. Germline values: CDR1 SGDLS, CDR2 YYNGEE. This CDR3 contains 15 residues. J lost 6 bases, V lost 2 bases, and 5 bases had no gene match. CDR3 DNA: TGTGCCAGCAGCGTTGGCGGGGGGGCCTCCGGGGAGCTGTTTTTT. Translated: CASSVGGGASGELFF.

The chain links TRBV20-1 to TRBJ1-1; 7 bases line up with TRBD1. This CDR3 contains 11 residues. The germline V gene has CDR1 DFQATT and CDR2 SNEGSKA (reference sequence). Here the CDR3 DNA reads TGCAGCTGGGACAGCCTCACTGAAGCTTTCTTT. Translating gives CSWDSLTEAFF.

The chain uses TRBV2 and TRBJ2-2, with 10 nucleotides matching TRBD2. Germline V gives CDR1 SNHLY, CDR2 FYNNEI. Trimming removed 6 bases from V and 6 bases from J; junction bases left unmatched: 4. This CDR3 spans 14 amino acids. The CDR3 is CASRGLASAGELFF. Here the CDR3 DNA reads TGTGCCAGCAGGGGACTAGCGTCGGCCGGGGAGCTGTTTTTT.

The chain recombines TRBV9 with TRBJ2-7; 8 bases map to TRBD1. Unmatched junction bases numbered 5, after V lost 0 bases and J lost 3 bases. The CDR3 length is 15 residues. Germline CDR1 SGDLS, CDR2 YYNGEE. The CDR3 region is CASSVGLGQGYEQYF. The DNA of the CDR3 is TGTGCCAGCAGCGTAGGACTAGGACAGGGCTACGAGCAGTACTTC.